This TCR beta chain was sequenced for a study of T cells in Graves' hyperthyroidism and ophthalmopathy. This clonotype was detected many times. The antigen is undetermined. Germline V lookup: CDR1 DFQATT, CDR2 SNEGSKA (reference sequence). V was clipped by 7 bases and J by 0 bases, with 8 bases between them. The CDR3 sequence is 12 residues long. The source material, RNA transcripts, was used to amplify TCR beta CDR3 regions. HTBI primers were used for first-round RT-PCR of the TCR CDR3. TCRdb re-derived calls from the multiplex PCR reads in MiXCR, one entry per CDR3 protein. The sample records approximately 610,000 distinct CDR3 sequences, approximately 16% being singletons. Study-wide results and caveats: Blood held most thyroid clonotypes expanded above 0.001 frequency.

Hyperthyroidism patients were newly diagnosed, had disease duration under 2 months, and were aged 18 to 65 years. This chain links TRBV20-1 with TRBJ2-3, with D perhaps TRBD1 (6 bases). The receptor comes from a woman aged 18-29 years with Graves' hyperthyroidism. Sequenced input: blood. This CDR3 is CSGGPSTDTQYF. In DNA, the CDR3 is TGCAGTGGGGGGCCCAGCACAGATACGCAGTATTTT.